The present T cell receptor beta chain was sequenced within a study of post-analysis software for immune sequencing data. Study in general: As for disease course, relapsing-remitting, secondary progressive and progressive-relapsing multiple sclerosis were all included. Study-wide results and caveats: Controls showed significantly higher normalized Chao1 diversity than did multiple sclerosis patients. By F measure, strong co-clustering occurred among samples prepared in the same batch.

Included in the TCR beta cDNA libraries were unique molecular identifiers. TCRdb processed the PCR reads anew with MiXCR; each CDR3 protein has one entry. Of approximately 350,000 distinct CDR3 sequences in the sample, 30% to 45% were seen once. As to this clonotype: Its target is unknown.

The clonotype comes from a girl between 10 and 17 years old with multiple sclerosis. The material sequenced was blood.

The CDR3 bases are TGTGCCAGCAGCCAACCGGGGGAATACGAGCAGTACTTC. Amino acids: CASSQPGEYEQYF. The chain employs TRBV7-2 and TRBJ2-7; weak D call: TRBD2 (6 bases). Trimming stripped 5 bases from V and 4 bases from J, with 12 bases between. CDR3 length: 13 amino acids. Germline V gene sequence: CDR1 SGHTA, CDR2 FQGNSA. Based on the CDR3 plus reference TRBV7-2 and TRBJ2-7, the full variable domain is GAGVSQSPSNKVTEKGKDVELRCDPISGHTALYWYRQSLGQGLEFLIYFQGNSAPDKSGLPSDRFSAERTGGSVSTLTIQRTQQEDSAVYLCASSQPGEYEQYFGPGTRLTVT.